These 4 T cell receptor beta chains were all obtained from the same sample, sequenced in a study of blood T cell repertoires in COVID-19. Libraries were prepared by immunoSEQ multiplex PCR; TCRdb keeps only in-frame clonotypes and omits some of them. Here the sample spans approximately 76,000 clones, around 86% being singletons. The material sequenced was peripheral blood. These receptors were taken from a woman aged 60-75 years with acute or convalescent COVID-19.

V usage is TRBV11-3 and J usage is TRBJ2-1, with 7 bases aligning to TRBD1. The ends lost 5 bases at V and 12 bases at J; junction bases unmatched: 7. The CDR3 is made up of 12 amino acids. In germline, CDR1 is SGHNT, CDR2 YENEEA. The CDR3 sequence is CASSLNRGRQFF. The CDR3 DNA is TGTGCCAGCAGCCTCAACAGGGGCCGGCAGTTCTTC.

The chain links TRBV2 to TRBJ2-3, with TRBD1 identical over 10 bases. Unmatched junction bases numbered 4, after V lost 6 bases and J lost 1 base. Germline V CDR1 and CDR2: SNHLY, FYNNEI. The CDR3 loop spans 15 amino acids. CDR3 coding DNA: TGTGCCAGCAGAACCGGGACAGGGGGCACAGATACGCAGTATTTT. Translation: CASRTGTGGTDTQYF.

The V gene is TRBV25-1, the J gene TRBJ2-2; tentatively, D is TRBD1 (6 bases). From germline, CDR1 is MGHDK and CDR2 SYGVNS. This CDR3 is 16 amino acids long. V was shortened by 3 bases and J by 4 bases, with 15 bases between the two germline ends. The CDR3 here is CASSDTYRAGTGELFF. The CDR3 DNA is TGTGCCAGCAGTGACACTTACAGGGCGGGCACCGGGGAGCTGTTTTTT.

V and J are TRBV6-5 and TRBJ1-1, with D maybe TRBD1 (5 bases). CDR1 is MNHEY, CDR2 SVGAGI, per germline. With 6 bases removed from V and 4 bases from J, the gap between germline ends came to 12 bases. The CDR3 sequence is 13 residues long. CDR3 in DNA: TGTGCCAGCAGCCCCCGGGGGTCCACTGAAGCTTTCTTT. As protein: CASSPRGSTEAFF.